This TCR beta chain is from a study of OX40 agonist ivuxolimab in advanced cancers. Overall study context: Patients in the trial were receiving intravenous ivuxolimab every 2 weeks, at doses of 0.01 to 10 mg/kg. Hepatocellular carcinoma, melanoma, renal cell or head and neck cancer affected the dose-escalation patients. Overall study findings and caveats: Low normalized T-cell clonal expansion was additionally recorded for some nonresponders.

Comment on this clone: The antigen is unknown.

Repertoires were generated with immunoSEQ multiplex PCR, while TCRdb's copy carries only in-frame clones and drops some. The data show 90,000 to 100,000 clones, approximately 83% seen once. This CDR3 has 14 residues. V lost 7 bases and J lost 0, with 9 bases in between. Germline lookup yields CDR1 SEHNR and CDR2 FQNEAQ (reference sequence). People who had autoimmune disease history or systemic immunosuppression were excluded. This receptor was taken from an adult with an advanced solid tumor such as melanoma, head and neck, liver or kidney cancer. The chain couples TRBV7-9 to TRBJ1-4; the D is unclear. Sequenced material: CD4+ or CD8+ T cells sorted from blood, taken in a trial of the OX40 agonist ivuxolimab. CDR3 protein: CASKGSATNEKLFF. DNA of the CDR3: TGTGCCAGCAAAGGAAGTGCAACTAATGAAAAACTGTTTTTT.